The rows below give T cell receptor beta chains drawn from one sample of a study of T cell responses to AZD1222 COVID-19 vaccine. Sequenced by immunoSEQ multiplex PCR; TCRdb stores in-frame clones only, minus some. Among roughly 160,000 clones listed, 87% were seen once. The input for sequencing was peripheral blood, taken 28 days after the second AZD1222 dose. These receptors were taken from an adult who received the AZD1222 COVID-19 vaccine. CDR3s include the opening cysteine and the closing phenylalanine or tryptophan. Clone sizes are given selectively: once, few, many, or a class where the clone is expanded.

abundance	v_gene	j_gene	CDR3aa
.	TRBV2	TRBJ2-3	CASSGQGARTDTQYF
.	TRBV7-9	TRBJ1-1	CASSYPTAPNTEAFF
.	TRBV27	TRBJ1-4	CASSPWTATNEKLFF
once	TRBV5-1	TRBJ2-1	CASRAGPSYNEQFF
.	TRBV5-1	TRBJ2-1	CASSLRLAPSSYNEQFF
once	TRBV19	TRBJ2-5	CASSIDGGARSYQETQYF
.	TRBV10-3	TRBJ1-1	CAISGVMRAEAFF
few	TRBV7-2	TRBJ2-4	CASSSGLAAPPEYF
once	TRBV14	TRBJ1-1	CASSQDSVQFLDPNTEAFF
.	TRBV2	TRBJ1-3	CASLQGRSSGNTIYF
.	TRBV6-5	TRBJ2-1	CASSYGGQFNEQFF
once	TRBV2	TRBJ1-2	CASSEGTGGRYGYTF
.	TRBV10-3	TRBJ1-1	CAISEPGGAQSEAFF
few	TRBV18	TRBJ1-1	CASSPRQGAETEAFF